A selection of T cell receptor beta chains follows, all from one sample in a study of cytomegalovirus exposure and HLA in healthy donors. Generated by immunoSEQ multiplex PCR, the TCRdb table keeps only in-frame clones and is missing some. The sample includes about 150,000 clones, about 81% of them seen just once. The sequencing input was PBMCs. Source of these receptors: a young man in good health and CMV-seronegative. The CDR3 runs from the conserved cysteine through the conserved F or W. A D gene is named only where the DNA matches it firmly. Size is omitted from some rows. Given values are once, few, many or a class for expanded clones.

>TRBV28|.|.|TRBJ2-7
CASTRGPHEQYF
TGTGCCAGCACCAGGGGCCCCCACGAGCAGTACTTC
>TRBV4-2|once|TRBD2|TRBJ2-2
CASTLNRGLAGEELFF
TGTGCCAGCACCCTAAACCGGGGACTAGCGGGCGAGGAGCTGTTTTTT
>TRBV4-1|.|TRBD1|TRBJ2-2
CASSQTGQGTGELFF
TGCGCCAGCAGCCAGACGGGACAGGGGACCGGGGAGCTGTTTTTT
>TRBV19|few|.|TRBJ1-4
CASTLGRGEKLFF
TGTGCCAGTACCCTGGGGAGGGGTGAAAAACTGTTTTTT
>TRBV2|few|.|TRBJ2-7
CASSERSSYEQYF
TGTGCCAGCAGTGAAAGGAGCTCCTACGAGCAGTACTTC
>TRBV1|.|.|TRBJ2-7
CTSSHPGLAGHSYEQYF
TGCACCAGCAGCCACCCCGGACTAGCGGGCCACTCCTACGAGCAGTACTTC
>TRBV28|.|TRBD1|TRBJ2-7
CASRLRDSSYEQYF
TGTGCCAGCAGACTACGGGACAGCTCCTACGAGCAGTACTTC
>TRBV7-8|.|TRBD1|TRBJ1-5
CASSSEQGASQPQHF
TGTGCCAGCAGCTCCGAACAGGGGGCTAGTCAGCCCCAGCATTTT
>TRBV7-6|.|.|TRBJ1-4
CASSLETARGEKLFF
TGTGCCAGCAGCTTAGAGACGGCCAGAGGGGAAAAACTGTTTTTT
>TRBV19|.|.|TRBJ2-1
CASSIDDFYNEQFF
TGTGCCAGTAGTATAGACGACTTTTACAATGAGCAGTTCTTC
>TRBV27|.|TRBD2|TRBJ2-7
CASSLSLAGTSYEQYF
TGTGCCAGCAGTTTATCGCTAGCGGGGACGTCCTACGAGCAGTACTTC
>TRBV6-4|.|TRBD1|TRBJ2-6
CASSGGQGSSGANVLTF
TGTGCCAGCAGTGGCGGACAGGGAAGCTCTGGGGCCAACGTCCTGACTTTC
>TRBV6-5|once|.|TRBJ1-5
CASSSGNQPQHF
TGTGCCAGCAGCTCAGGCAATCAGCCCCAGCATTTT
>TRBV5-6|once|.|TRBJ2-3
CASRRHGTDTQYF
TGTGCCAGCAGGCGACATGGCACAGATACGCAGTATTTT
>TRBV6-6|.|.|TRBJ1-6
CASSFRGGGNNSPLHF
TGTGCCAGCAGTTTCCGTGGGGGGGGGAATAATTCACCCCTCCACTTT
>TRBV5-4|few|.|TRBJ1-4
CASSLDPKEDEKLFF
TGTGCCAGCAGCTTGGATCCCAAAGAGGATGAAAAACTGTTTTTT
>TRBV7-3|.|.|TRBJ2-6
CASSSLIGANVLTF
TGTGCCAGCAGCTCTCTTATAGGGGCCAACGTCCTGACTTTC
>TRBV27|few|TRBD2|TRBJ2-3
CASSLTRTSGTSTDTQYF
TGTGCCAGCAGTTTAACTAGGACTAGCGGAACTAGCACAGATACGCAGTATTTT
>TRBV5-8|.|TRBD2|TRBJ2-1
CASSLVLGASGRADEQFF
TGTGCCAGCAGCTTGGTTCTGGGTGCTAGCGGGAGGGCCGATGAGCAGTTCTTC
>TRBV2|.|TRBD2|TRBJ2-7
CASSAPSGDPYEQYF
TGTGCCAGCAGTGCGCCTAGCGGGGATCCCTACGAGCAGTACTTC
>TRBV28|few|.|TRBJ2-3
CASIRGAHTDTQYF
TGTGCCAGCATCAGGGGGGCACACACAGATACGCAGTATTTT
>TRBV28|.|.|TRBJ1-1
CASSSTGHLRGQAFF
TGTGCCAGCAGTTCGACGGGACACCTCAGGGGCCAAGCTTTCTTT
>TRBV9|.|.|TRBJ2-3
CASSPGTIAPDTQYF
TGTGCCAGCAGCCCAGGGACAATCGCTCCAGATACGCAGTATTTT
>TRBV29-1|.|TRBD1|TRBJ2-4
CSARNRDRRNIQYF
TGCAGCGCACGAAACCGGGACAGGAGGAACATTCAGTACTTC